Below, 26 T cell receptor beta chains from the same sample are listed, as sequenced in a study of blood T cell repertoires in COVID-19 (dated by TCRdb to 2020 to 2022). Library preparation employed the immunoSEQ multiplex PCR assay. As stored in TCRdb, this immuneACCESS dataset retains in-frame rearrangements with V and J assigned. A fraction of the clones does not appear; measured against another copy, unresolved V genes explain less than half of the discrepancy, and the remainder lacks a known reason. This sample is represented by 130,000 to 150,000 clones; over 75% of them were singletons. The ten largest clones add up to around 8% of the sample. Sequencing was performed on peripheral blood. The source is a woman aged 55-75 years with COVID-19, enrolled during active disease.

The chain has TRBV11-2 and TRBJ2-7; 8 nucleotides align to TRBD1. V was clipped by 4 bases and J by 4 bases; unmatched bases: 6. CDR1 is SGHAT, CDR2 FQNNGV, per germline. This CDR3 region has 14 residues. CDR3 nucleotides: TGTGCCAGCAGCTCGGACAGGGTTACATACGAGCAGTACTTC. Encoded protein: CASSSDRVTYEQYF.

The J gene is TRBJ2-7, the V gene TRBV2; 8 nucleotides match TRBD1. The length of the CDR3 is 16 residues. With 1 base clipped from V and 1 base from J, the junction kept 6 bases outside the gene matches. Germline assignment: CDR1 SNHLY and CDR2 FYNNEI. CDR3 coding DNA: TGTGCCAGCAGTGAAGGACAGGGGTTTTTATCCTACGAGCAGTACTTC. This sequence encodes CASSEGQGFLSYEQYF.

This chain links TRBV10-3 with TRBJ1-2; D might be TRBD1 (5 bases). Between the trimmed V and J ends, which lost 2 bases and 7 bases, there was a span of 14 bases. CDR1 ENHRY and CDR2 SYGVKD come from the germline V gene. CDR3 length: 14 amino acids. The CDR3 DNA reads as TGTGCCATCAGTGAGCAAAACACCGGGGGTGGCTACACCTTC. Translated, it gives CAISEQNTGGGYTF.

The V call is TRBV5-1, the J call TRBJ1-2, with D possibly matching TRBD1 (6 bases). The CDR3 extends over 17 amino acids. The germline V gene has CDR1 SGHRS and CDR2 YFSETQ. V was cut by 4 bases and J by 4 bases, with 23 bases left in between. The CDR3 DNA follows: TGCGCCAGCAGCCCGAACTCGGGAGGGGGAATAATCTATGGCTACACCTTC. Translation: CASSPNSGGGIIYGYTF. The variable domain in full, with the rest retrieved from reference TRBV5-1 and TRBJ1-2, is KAGVTQTPRYLIKTRGQQVTLSCSPISGHRSVSWYQQTPGQGLQFLFEYFSETQRNKGNFPGRFSGRQFSNSRSEMNVSTLELGDSALYLCASSPNSGGGIIYGYTFGSGTRLTVV.

This clone appeared a few times. The chain combines TRBV5-1 with TRBJ2-7; tentative D call: TRBD2 (5 bases). The CDR3 extends over 13 amino acids. From germline, CDR1 is SGHRS and CDR2 YFSETQ. The ends were cut back, 4 bases at V and 6 bases at J, with 14 bases in the middle. The CDR3: CASSPPGGSEQYF. CDR3 DNA sequence: TGCGCCAGCAGCCCACCTGGTGGGAGCGAGCAGTACTTC.

This rearrangement joins TRBV2 to TRBJ2-7; D is perhaps TRBD1 (6 bases). Trimming pared 6 bases from V and 2 bases from J, leaving 14 bases between. CDR3 size: 14 residues. Germline V gene lookup returns CDR1 SNHLY and CDR2 FYNNEI. CDR3 in DNA: TGTGCCAGCAGCGCCCCGAGGGGGACCTACGAGCAGTACTTC. This sequence encodes CASSAPRGTYEQYF.

In nucleotides, the CDR3 is TGTGCCAGCAGTTACCTACAGGGTGCGAGCCAGCCCCAGCATTTT. The encoded protein is CASSYLQGASQPQHF. The chain links TRBV6-2 or TRBV6-3 to TRBJ1-5; perhaps TRBD1 as D (6 bases). V was shortened by 2 bases and J by 7 bases, with 15 bases between the two germline ends. The CDR3 is made up of 15 amino acids. CDR1 and CDR2 (germline): MNHEY, SVGEGT.

The chain recombines TRBV4-3 with TRBJ1-6; possible D gene TRBD1, 6 bases. Trimming took off 4 bases at V and 7 bases at J, with 17 bases between the two ends. The CDR3 is made up of 16 amino acids. Germline CDR1 LGHNA, CDR2 YSLEER. The CDR3, as DNA: TGCGCCAGCAGCCCCGCCCCAGGGGTGGGAAATTCACCCCTCCACTTT. Protein: CASSPAPGVGNSPLHF.

The rearrangement joins TRBV13 to TRBJ2-7; no firm D call. The CDR3 is made up of 18 amino acids. Germline values: CDR1 PRHDT, CDR2 FYEKMQ (reference sequence). With 0 bases removed from V and 3 bases from J, the gap between germline ends came to 21 bases. The CDR3 reads CASSLGVDITSPRYEQYF. CDR3 bases: TGTGCCAGCAGCTTAGGCGTCGACATAACATCCCCTCGCTACGAGCAGTACTTC.

The chain has TRBV12-3 or TRBV12-4 and TRBJ1-1, with D hard to call. This CDR3 is built from 11 residues. V was trimmed by 3 bases and J by 4 bases, leaving 3 bases between them. CDR3 sequence: CASSFSTEAFF. The CDR3 bases are TGTGCCAGCAGTTTCTCCACTGAAGCTTTCTTT.

This sequence joins TRBV7-9 and TRBJ1-6, with D unclear. Trimming stripped 5 bases from V and 8 bases from J, with 16 bases between. This CDR3 has 15 residues. The germline V gene has CDR1 SEHNR and CDR2 FQNEAQ (reference sequence). The CDR3 sequence is CASSQLLAFYSPLHF. The CDR3 DNA is TGTGCCAGCAGCCAGTTATTGGCCTTTTATTCACCCCTCCACTTT.

The chain recombines TRBV6-6 with TRBJ1-1; a weak D match, TRBD1 (5 bases). CDR1 and CDR2 (germline): MNHNY, SVGAGI (reference sequence). V shed 4 bases and J shed 8 bases, with 14 bases lying between them. This CDR3 has 13 residues. CDR3 residues: CASSSAGTQEAFF. DNA for the CDR3: TGTGCCAGCAGTTCCGCCGGGACTCAAGAAGCTTTCTTT.

The J gene is TRBJ1-6, the V gene TRBV6-1; TRBD1 agrees at 8 bases. Unmatched junction bases numbered 7, after V lost 6 bases and J lost 6 bases. The CDR3 is 15 amino acids. Germline CDR1 reads MNHNS; CDR2 reads SASEGT. The CDR3, as DNA: TGTGCCAGCAGCAGGACAGGGCTGCCTAATTCACCCCTCCACTTT. It translates to CASSRTGLPNSPLHF.

In its sample, this clone was seen once. The V gene is TRBV11-2, the J gene TRBJ1-2; D might be TRBD1 (5 bases). Deletions cut 3 bases from V and 8 bases from J, with 13 bases between. This CDR3 comprises 13 residues. Germline CDR1 and CDR2: SGHAT and FQNNGV. CDR3 coding DNA: TGTGCCAGCAGCTTTGGCCAGGGCGAAGGCTACACCTTC. Protein: CASSFGQGEGYTF.

The V gene is TRBV3-1 (or the pseudogene TRBV3-2), the J gene TRBJ1-3; D not certain. Trimming pared 0 bases from V and 3 bases from J, leaving 3 bases between. Germline V gene data show CDR1 as LGHDT and CDR2 as YNNKEL (reference sequence). This CDR3 spans 13 amino acids. In DNA form, the CDR3 reads TGTGCCAGCAGCCAAGACAGTGGAAACACCATATATTTT. It yields the protein CASSQDSGNTIYF.

The chain uses TRBV6-2 or TRBV6-3 and TRBJ1-2; tentative D call: TRBD1 (6 bases). The CDR3 spans 13 residues. CDR1 is MNHEY, CDR2 SVGEGT, per germline. The V and J ends lost 5 bases and 7 bases respectively, with 14 bases between them. CDR3 in DNA: TGTGCCAGCAGTGCATGGGGGGGCATTGGCTACACCTTC. Its translation is CASSAWGGIGYTF.

The table lists this clone with a few counts. The V gene is TRBV7-9, the J gene TRBJ1-5; the match to TRBD1 covers 8 bases. The CDR3 covers 14 residues. Germline trimming cut 5 bases from V and 4 bases from J; bases unmatched to any gene: 4. CDR1 SEHNR and CDR2 FQNEAQ come from the germline V gene (reference sequence). Written as DNA, the CDR3 is TGTGCCAGCAGCCCACAGGGGGGGAATCAGCCCCAGCATTTT. Amino acid sequence: CASSPQGGNQPQHF.

In its sample, this clone was seen once. The chain employs TRBV5-8 and TRBJ2-7; 7 nucleotides match TRBD1. Germline V gene sequence: CDR1 SGHTS, CDR2 YDEGEE. V shed 2 bases and J 7 bases; nucleotides not matched to a gene: 3. The CDR3 contains 12 residues. For the CDR3, the DNA is TGTGCCAGCAGCTTCAGGGGGTCTGAGCAGTACTTC. This translates into CASSFRGSEQYF.

CDR3 in DNA: TGTGCCAGCAGTTTCCTCACTAGCGGGGGTTCCACAGATACGCAGTATTTT. Encoded protein: CASSFLTSGGSTDTQYF. The J gene is TRBJ2-3, the V gene TRBV27; 11 bases align to TRBD2. The V gene's germline CDR1 is MNHEY and CDR2 SMNVEV (reference sequence). With V trimmed by 3 bases and J by 2 bases, 7 bases remained unmatched. The length of the CDR3 is 17 residues.

The chain links TRBV4-1 to TRBJ2-7; 10 bases align to TRBD2. The CDR3 is 16 amino acids. Germline trimming cut 0 bases from V and 2 bases from J; bases unmatched to any gene: 4. The germline gives CDR1 MGHRA, CDR2 YSYEKL. The CDR3 nucleotides are TGCGCCAGCAGCCAAGATGTACTAGCGGGGCCCTACGAGCAGTACTTC. Translating gives CASSQDVLAGPYEQYF.

This clone was seen just once. The chain links TRBV10-2 to TRBJ1-5, with TRBD1 matching over 9 bases. Unmatched junction bases numbered 2, after V lost 4 bases and J lost 4 bases. The length of the CDR3 is 14 residues. From germline, CDR1 is WSHSY and CDR2 SAAADI. DNA of the CDR3: TGCGCCAGCAGTGGGGGACAGGGTAATCAGCCCCAGCATTTT. Translation gives CASSGGQGNQPQHF.

This rearrangement joins TRBV5-4 to TRBJ2-7; 8 bases match TRBD1. The CDR3 spans 15 residues. V was clipped by 4 bases and J by 3 bases; unmatched bases: 9. The germline V gene has CDR1 SGHNT and CDR2 YYREEE (reference sequence). CDR3 sequence: CASSAMTGAGYEQYF. In DNA form, the CDR3 reads TGTGCCAGCAGCGCGATGACAGGGGCGGGCTACGAGCAGTACTTC.

The V gene is TRBV29-1, the J gene TRBJ2-5, with D maybe TRBD1 (6 bases). Germline V gene data show CDR1 as SQVTM and CDR2 as ANQGSEA. The CDR3 loop spans 13 amino acids. The V end was cut by 4 bases, the J end by 3 bases, with 12 bases between. DNA for the CDR3: TGCAGCGTTGTTGGGCAGGGGAAAGAGACCCAGTACTTC. Protein product: CSVVGQGKETQYF.

The CDR3 sequence is CASSYQTSGAMAEQFF. CDR3 nucleotides: TGTGCCAGCAGTTACCAGACTAGCGGGGCGATGGCTGAGCAGTTCTTC. The gene calls are TRBV6-6 and TRBJ2-1, with 11 bases fitting TRBD2. The J segment lost 9 bases and the V segment lost 2 bases, leaving 9 bases of the junction unmatched. Germline V CDR1 and CDR2: MNHNY, SVGAGI (reference sequence). This CDR3 is 16 amino acids long.

The chain combines TRBV3-1 (or the pseudogene TRBV3-2) with TRBJ1-2; 8 positions match TRBD1. Unmatched junction bases numbered 3, after V lost 1 base and J lost 2 bases. The V gene's germline CDR1 is LGHDT and CDR2 YNNKEL (reference sequence). The CDR3 sequence is 15 residues long. CDR3 bases: TGTGCCAGCAGCCAAGGGACAGGGAAGAACTATGGCTACACCTTC. Protein: CASSQGTGKNYGYTF.

The genes are TRBV29-1 and TRBJ1-2; 9 nucleotides align to TRBD1. V trimming: 7 bases; J trimming: 3 bases; junction bases outside the gene matches: 3. The CDR3 is made up of 12 amino acids. Per the germline V gene, CDR1 is SQVTM and CDR2 is ANQGSEA. This CDR3 reads CSGTGGDYGYTF. The CDR3 DNA follows: TGCAGCGGCACAGGGGGCGACTATGGCTACACCTTC.